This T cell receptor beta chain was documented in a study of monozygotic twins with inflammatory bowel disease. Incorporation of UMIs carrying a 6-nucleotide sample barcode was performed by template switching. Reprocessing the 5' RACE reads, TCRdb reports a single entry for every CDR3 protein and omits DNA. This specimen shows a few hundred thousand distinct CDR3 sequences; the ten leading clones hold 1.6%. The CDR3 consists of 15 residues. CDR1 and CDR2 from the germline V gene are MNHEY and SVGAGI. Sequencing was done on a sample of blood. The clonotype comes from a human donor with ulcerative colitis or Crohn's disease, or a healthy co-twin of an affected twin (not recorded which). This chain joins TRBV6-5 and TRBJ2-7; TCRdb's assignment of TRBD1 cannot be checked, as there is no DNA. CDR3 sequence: CASSYSSPGIYEQYF.